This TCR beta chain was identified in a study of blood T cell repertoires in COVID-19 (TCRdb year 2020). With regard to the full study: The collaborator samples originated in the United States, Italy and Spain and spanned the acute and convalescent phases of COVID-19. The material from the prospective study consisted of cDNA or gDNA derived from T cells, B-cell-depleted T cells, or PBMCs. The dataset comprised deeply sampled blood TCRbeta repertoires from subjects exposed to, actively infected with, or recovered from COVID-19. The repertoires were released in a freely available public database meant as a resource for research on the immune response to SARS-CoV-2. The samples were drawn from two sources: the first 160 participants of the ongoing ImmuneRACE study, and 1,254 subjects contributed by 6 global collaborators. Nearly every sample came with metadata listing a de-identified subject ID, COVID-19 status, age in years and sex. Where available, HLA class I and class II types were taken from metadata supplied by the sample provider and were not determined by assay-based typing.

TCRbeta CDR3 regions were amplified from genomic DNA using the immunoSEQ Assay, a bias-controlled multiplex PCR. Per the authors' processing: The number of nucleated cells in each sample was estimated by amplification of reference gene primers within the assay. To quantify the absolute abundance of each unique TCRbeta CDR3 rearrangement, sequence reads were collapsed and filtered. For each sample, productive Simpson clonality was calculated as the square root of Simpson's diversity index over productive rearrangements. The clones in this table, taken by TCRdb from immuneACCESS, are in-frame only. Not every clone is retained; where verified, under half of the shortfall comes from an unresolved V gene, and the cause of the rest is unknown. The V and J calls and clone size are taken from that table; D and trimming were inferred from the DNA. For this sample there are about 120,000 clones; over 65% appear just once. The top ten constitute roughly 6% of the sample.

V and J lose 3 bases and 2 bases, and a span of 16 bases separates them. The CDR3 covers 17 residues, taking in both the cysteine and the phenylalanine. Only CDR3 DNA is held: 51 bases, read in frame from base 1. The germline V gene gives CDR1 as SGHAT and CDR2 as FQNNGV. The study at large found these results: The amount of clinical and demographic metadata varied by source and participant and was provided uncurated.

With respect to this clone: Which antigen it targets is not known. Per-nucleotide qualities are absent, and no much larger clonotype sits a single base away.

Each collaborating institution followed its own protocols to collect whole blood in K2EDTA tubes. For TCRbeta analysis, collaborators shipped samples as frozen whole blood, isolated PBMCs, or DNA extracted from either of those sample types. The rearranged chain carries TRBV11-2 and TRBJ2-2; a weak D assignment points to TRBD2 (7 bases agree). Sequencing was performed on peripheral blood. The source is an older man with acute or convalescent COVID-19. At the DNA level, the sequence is TGTGCCAGCAGCTTTGGACTAGGGGGGGTAAACACCGGGGAGCTGTTTTTT. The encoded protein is CASSFGLGGVNTGELFF.